The present T cell receptor beta chain was sequenced within a study of blood T cell repertoires in COVID-19. Germline V gene sequence: CDR1 MNHEY, CDR2 SMNVEV (reference sequence). After removal of 4 bases from V and 6 bases from J, the junction contained 11 bases not matched to a gene. The CDR3 has 16 residues. The method was immunoSEQ multiplex PCR; TCRdb's version includes in-frame clones alone and lacks a portion of them. The table shows some 89,000 clones, with around 80% occurring only once. The V call is TRBV27, the J call TRBJ1-5, with 8 bases identical to TRBD1. What was sequenced was peripheral blood. This sequence was found in a man in his sixties or seventies with acute or convalescent COVID-19. DNA of the CDR3: TGTGCCAGCAGTTCCCTCCTCAGGGGGCTCGGTCAGCCCCAGCATTTT. It encodes CASSSLLRGLGQPQHF.